The subject of this entry is one T cell receptor (beta chain). Generated by immunoSEQ multiplex PCR, the TCRdb table keeps only in-frame clones and is missing some. The sample shows tens of thousands of clones, roughly 80% of them seen only once. The sample comes from a study of blood T cell repertoires in COVID-19. Study-level information: Sites across the United States, Italy and Spain contributed samples from acute and convalescent COVID-19. T cells, B-cell-depleted T cells, or PBMCs provided the cDNA or gDNA that served as material.

Sequenced material: peripheral blood. This TCR was sampled from a woman aged 55-70 years with acute or convalescent COVID-19.

The CDR3 sequence: CASSQDGWRLAGGWGETQYF. The CDR3 DNA follows: TGCGCCAGCAGCCAAGATGGGTGGCGTCTAGCGGGGGGTTGGGGGGAGACCCAGTACTTC. V usage is TRBV4-1 and J usage is TRBJ2-5; 11 positions match TRBD2. Germline values: CDR1 MGHRA, CDR2 YSYEKL. V lost 0 bases and J lost 5; bases outside the gene matches: 17. The CDR3 loop spans 20 amino acids.